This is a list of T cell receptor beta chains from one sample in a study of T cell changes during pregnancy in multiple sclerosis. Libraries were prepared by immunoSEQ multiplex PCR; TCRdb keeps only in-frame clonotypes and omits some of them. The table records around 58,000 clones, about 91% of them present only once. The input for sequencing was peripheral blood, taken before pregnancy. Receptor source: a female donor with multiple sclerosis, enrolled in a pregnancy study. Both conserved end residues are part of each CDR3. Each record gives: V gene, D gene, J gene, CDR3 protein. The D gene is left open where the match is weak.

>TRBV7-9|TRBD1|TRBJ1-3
CASSLVQGNGNTIYF
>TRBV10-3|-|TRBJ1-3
CAISESGGSGNTIYF
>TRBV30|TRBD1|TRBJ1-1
CAWSEPGTGFDTEAFF
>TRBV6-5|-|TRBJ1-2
CASSYKGGYGYTF
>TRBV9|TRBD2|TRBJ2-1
CASSVVGRAGGPVEQFF
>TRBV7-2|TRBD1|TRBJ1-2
CASSFQRGQGANGYTF
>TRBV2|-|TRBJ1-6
CASRDTGTLSPLHF
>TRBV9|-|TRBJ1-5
CASSVESGSPQHF
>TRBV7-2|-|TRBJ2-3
CASSLSFTDTQYF
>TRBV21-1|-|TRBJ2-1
CASSKGLPLGAYNEQFF
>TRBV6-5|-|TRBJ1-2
CASSSRQRDGYTF
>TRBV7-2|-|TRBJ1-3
CASSLQLDWNTIYF
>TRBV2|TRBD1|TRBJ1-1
CASRSPGGNTEAFF
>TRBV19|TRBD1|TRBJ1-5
CASSLPGTGLNQPQHF
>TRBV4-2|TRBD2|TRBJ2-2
CASSQEAGGRTGELFF
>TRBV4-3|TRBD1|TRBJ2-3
CASSQDLGTGINTDTQYF
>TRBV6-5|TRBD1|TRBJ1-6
CASSRGTGQGGTLHF
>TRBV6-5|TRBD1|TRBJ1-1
CASTLSGQGRTEAFF
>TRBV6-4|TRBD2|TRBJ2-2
CASRGLAGGRPYGGELFF
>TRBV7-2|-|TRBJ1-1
CASSLMGRTEAFF
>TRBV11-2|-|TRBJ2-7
CASSTGSNYEQYF
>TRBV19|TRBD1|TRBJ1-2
CASRPGTGGSYGYTF
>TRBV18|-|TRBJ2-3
CASSPSRGAEWDTQYF
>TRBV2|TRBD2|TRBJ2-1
CATRDRTSGYNEQFF
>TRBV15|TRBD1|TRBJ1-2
CATSSSDRAYGYTF
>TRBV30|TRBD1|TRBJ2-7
CAWSLQGALNEQYF
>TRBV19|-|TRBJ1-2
CASSITLQGLDYGYTF
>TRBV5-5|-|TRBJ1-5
CASTSLAGSNQPQHF
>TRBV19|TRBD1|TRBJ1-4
CASVPGQGNEKLFF
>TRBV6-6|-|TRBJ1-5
CASSRTDAPHQPQHF
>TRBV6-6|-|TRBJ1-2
CASSYAQSGAYGYTF
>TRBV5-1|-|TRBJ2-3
CASSPGGPTDTQYF
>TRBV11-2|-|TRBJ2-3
CASSLGGRVGDTQYF
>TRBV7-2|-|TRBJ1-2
CASSLVGQGNYGYTF
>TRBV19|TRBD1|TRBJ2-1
CASSIPRRDREGSEQFF
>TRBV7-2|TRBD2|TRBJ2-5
CASRPSGAGGETQYF
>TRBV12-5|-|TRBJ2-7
CASGLVPDSSYEQYF
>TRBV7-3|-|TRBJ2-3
CASSLGADTQYF
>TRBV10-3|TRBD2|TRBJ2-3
CAISDSGGAGDTQYF
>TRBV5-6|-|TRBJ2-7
CASSLRQVRADEQYF